A single T cell receptor (beta chain) is shown here with its context. This specimen comes from a study of human T cells and chemical hapten exposure. Germline V gene sequence: CDR1 SGHNT, CDR2 YYREEE (reference sequence). The V and J ends lost 3 bases and 6 bases, in that order; junction bases with no gene match: 11. The CDR3 is 16 amino acids. The time point here: patch test 1, 2 weeks after DPC sensitization. Treatment here: therapeutic diphenylcyclopropenone sensitization with weekly scalp DPC. For the library, individual cDNA molecules each received unique molecular identifiers. TCRdb reanalysed the RACE reads using MiXCR and keeps one entry per CDR3 protein. The sample carries 45,000 to 70,000 distinct CDR3 sequences, about 9.3% recorded once.

This sample comprised whole blood, obtained in connection with sensitization to the hapten diphenylcyclopropenone (DPC). This chain joins TRBV5-4 and TRBJ2-7; the match to TRBD2 covers 11 bases. This TCR derives from a woman aged 40 to 50 with alopecia areata. Some clones in this sample may be carry-over from other donors' samples. The DNA for the CDR3 is TGTGCCAGCAGCTCGCGACTAGCGGGGTTGTCCGGCGAGCAGTACTTC. Translation gives CASSSRLAGLSGEQYF.